This T cell receptor beta chain was recorded in a study of T cell repertoires in cytomegalovirus infection. The CDR3 sequence is 15 residues long. Trimming left V 4 bases short and J 5 bases short, with 14 bases between. Germline CDR1 and CDR2: MNHNY and SVGAGI (reference sequence). In this sample, this clonotype turned up a few times. Its antigen is unidentified. TCRdb independently ran MiXCR on the reads; one entry per CDR3 protein. The table lists 80,000 or so distinct CDR3 sequences, 24% of them singletons. The input for sequencing was CD8+ T cells from cultured PBMCs, taken from culture after CMV antigen stimulation. The sequence derives from a human donor in good health (CMV status not recorded). Some clones in this sample may be carry-over from other donors' samples. The chain recombines TRBV6-6 with TRBJ2-2; a possible D gene is TRBD1 (6 bases). Here the CDR3 reads CASSLQGSTTGELFF. The CDR3 DNA sequence: TGTGCCAGCAGTTTACAGGGTTCAACGACCGGGGAGCTGTTTTTT.